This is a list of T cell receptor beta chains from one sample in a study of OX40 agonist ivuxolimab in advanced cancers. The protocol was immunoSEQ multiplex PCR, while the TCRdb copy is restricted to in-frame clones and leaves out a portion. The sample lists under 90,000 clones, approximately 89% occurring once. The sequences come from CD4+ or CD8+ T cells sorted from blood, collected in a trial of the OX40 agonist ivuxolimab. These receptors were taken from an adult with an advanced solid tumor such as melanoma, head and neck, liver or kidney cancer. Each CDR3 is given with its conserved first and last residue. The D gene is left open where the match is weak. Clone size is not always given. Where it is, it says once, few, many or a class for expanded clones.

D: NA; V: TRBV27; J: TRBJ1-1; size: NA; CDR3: CASSLFGPNTEAFF; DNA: TGTGCCAGCAGTTTGTTCGGCCCGAACACTGAAGCTTTCTTT
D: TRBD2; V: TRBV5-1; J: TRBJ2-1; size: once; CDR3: CASSLPGGPENEQFF; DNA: TGCGCCAGCAGCTTGCCGGGAGGGCCCGAAAATGAGCAGTTCTTC
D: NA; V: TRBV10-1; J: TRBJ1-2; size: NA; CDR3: CASSPGTNYGYTF; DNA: TGCGCCAGCAGCCCCGGGACTAACTATGGCTACACCTTC
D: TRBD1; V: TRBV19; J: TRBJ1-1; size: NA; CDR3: CASSTHGQGSLAFF; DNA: TGTGCCAGTAGTACCCACGGACAGGGTTCACTAGCTTTCTTT
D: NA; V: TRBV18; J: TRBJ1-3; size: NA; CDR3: CASSEVSGNTIYF; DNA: TGTGCCAGCTCCGAGGTTTCTGGAAACACCATATATTTT
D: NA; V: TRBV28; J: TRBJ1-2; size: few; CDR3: CASSSPSGKGTF; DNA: TGTGCCAGCAGTTCCCCAAGCGGGAAGGGCACCTTC
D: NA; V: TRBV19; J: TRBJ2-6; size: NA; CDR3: CASSSRSSGANVLTF; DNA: TGTGCCAGTAGTAGCAGGTCTTCTGGGGCCAACGTCCTGACTTTC
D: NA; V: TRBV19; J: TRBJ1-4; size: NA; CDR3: CASSSPGGENEKLFF; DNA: TGTGCCAGTAGTTCCCCGGGGGGCGAAAATGAAAAACTGTTTTTT
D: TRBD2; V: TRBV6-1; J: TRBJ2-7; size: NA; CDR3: CASSAPLAGGPYEQYF; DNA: TGTGCCAGCAGTGCACCACTAGCGGGAGGGCCCTACGAGCAGTACTTC
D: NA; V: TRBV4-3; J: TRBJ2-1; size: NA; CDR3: CASSRLGAGLYNEQFF; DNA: TGCGCCAGCAGCCGCCTTGGGGCTGGACTCTACAATGAGCAGTTCTTC
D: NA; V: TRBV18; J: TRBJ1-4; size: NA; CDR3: CASSPVFLGTNEKLFF; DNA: TGTGCCAGCTCACCAGTATTCCTCGGGACTAATGAAAAACTGTTTTTT
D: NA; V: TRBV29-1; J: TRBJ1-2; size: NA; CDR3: CSVAPGRNYGYTF; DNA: TGCAGCGTCGCTCCCGGGAGAAACTATGGCTACACCTTC
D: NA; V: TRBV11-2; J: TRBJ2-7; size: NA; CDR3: CASSLVLVSYEQYF; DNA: TGTGCCAGCAGCTTAGTGCTGGTGTCCTACGAGCAGTACTTC
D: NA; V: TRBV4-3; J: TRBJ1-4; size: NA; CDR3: CASSQDLGGESNEKLFF; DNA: TGCGCCAGCAGCCAAGACTTGGGTGGGGAGTCTAATGAAAAACTGTTTTTT
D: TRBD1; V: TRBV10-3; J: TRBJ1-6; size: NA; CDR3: CAIGTGGNSPLHF; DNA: TGTGCCATTGGGACAGGGGGGAATTCACCCCTCCACTTT
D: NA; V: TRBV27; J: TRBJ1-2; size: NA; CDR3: CASSLSISTGGYTF; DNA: TGTGCCAGCAGTTTATCTATTTCGACGGGCGGCTACACCTTC
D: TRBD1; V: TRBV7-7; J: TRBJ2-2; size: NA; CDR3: CASSSIRGRSGELFF; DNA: TGTGCTAGCAGCTCCATCAGGGGGCGTTCCGGGGAGCTGTTTTTT
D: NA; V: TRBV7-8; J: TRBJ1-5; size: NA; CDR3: CASSLTFVSGNQPQHF; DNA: TGTGCCAGCAGCTTAACATTTGTTTCGGGCAATCAGCCCCAGCATTTT
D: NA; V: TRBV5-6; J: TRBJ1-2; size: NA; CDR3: CASSLRLHPRNYGYTF; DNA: TGTGCCAGCAGCTTGCGTCTGCACCCTCGTAACTATGGCTACACCTTC
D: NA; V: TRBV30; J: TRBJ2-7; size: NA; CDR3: CARGASYEQYF; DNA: TGTGCTAGGGGGGCCTCCTACGAGCAGTACTTC
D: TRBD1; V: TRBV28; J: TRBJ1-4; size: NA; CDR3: CASSPRQGLRSATNEKLFF; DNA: TGTGCCAGCAGCCCCCGACAGGGACTTAGGTCTGCAACTAATGAAAAACTGTTTTTT
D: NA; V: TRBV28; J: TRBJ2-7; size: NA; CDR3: CASSLSGVAYEQYF; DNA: TGTGCCAGCAGTTTATCGGGGGTTGCCTACGAGCAGTACTTC
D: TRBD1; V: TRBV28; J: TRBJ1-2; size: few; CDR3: CASTRDRGYGYTF; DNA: TGTGCCAGCACGCGGGACAGGGGCTATGGCTACACCTTC
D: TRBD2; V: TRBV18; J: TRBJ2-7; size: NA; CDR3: CASRRVTSGTGFYEQYF; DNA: TGTGCCAGCCGTCGGGTGACTAGCGGGACCGGGTTCTACGAGCAGTACTTC
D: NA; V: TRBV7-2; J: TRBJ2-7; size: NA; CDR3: CASSLGTEAGFTYEQYF; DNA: TGTGCCAGCAGCTTAGGGACAGAGGCGGGATTCACCTACGAGCAGTACTTC
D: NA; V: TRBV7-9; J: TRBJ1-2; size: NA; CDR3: CASSLLMGGYTF; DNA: TGTGCCAGCAGCTTGCTCATGGGGGGCTACACCTTC
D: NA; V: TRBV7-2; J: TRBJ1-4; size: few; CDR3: CASSLHPANEKLFF; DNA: TGTGCCAGCAGCTTACACCCGGCTAATGAAAAACTGTTTTTT
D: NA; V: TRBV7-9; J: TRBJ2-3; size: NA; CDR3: CASSLDQSTDTQYF; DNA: TGTGCCAGCAGCCTGGACCAAAGCACAGATACGCAGTATTTT
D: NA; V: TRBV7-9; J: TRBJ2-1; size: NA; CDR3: CASSFRGPYNEQFF; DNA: TGTGCCAGCAGCTTTAGAGGTCCTTACAATGAGCAGTTCTTC
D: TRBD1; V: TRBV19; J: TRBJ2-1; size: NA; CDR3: CASSIEQGFANEQFF; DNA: TGTGCCAGTAGTATAGAACAGGGGTTCGCCAATGAGCAGTTCTTC
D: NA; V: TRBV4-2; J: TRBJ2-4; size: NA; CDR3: CASSQDLYGKNIQYF; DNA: TGTGCCAGCAGCCAAGATCTCTATGGAAAAAACATTCAGTACTTC
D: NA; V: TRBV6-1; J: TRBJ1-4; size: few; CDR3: CASSEGSGSEKLFF; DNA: TGTGCCAGCAGTGAGGGGTCCGGATCAGAAAAACTGTTTTTT
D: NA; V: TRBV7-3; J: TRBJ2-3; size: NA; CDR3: CASSFYGDTQYF; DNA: TGTGCCAGCAGCTTCTATGGAGATACGCAGTATTTT
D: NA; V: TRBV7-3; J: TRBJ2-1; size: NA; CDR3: CASSLNSYNEQFF; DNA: TGTGCCAGCAGCCTTAACTCCTACAATGAGCAGTTCTTC
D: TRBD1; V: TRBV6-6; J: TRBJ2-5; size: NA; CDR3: CASSFPGTGEETQYF; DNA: TGTGCCAGCAGTTTCCCCGGGACAGGGGAAGAGACCCAGTACTTC
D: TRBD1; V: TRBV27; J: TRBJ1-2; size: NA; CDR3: CASSLETGGGGYTF; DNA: TGTGCCAGCAGTTTAGAGACAGGGGGCGGCGGCTACACCTTC
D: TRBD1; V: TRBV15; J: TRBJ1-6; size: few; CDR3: CATSTTGFEGTPLHF; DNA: TGTGCCACCAGCACGACAGGGTTCGAAGGAACACCCCTCCACTTT
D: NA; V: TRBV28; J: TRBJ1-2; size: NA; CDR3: CASSTKLYGYTF; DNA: TGTGCCAGCAGTACCAAACTATATGGCTACACCTTC
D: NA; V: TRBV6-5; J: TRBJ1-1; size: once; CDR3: CASIRTGRWGEAFF; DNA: TGTGCCAGCATCAGAACAGGCCGCTGGGGTGAAGCTTTCTTT
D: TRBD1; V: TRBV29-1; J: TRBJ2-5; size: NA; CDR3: CSVEVGDRVGETQYF; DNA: TGCAGCGTTGAAGTGGGTGACAGGGTAGGCGAGACCCAGTACTTC
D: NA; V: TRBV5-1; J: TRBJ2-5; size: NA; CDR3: CASSLARVQETQYF; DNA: TGCGCCAGCAGCTTGGCGAGAGTCCAAGAGACCCAGTACTTC
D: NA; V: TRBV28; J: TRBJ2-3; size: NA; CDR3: CASSSNKGSSTDTQYF; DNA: TGTGCCAGCAGTTCCAATAAAGGGTCTAGCACAGATACGCAGTATTTT
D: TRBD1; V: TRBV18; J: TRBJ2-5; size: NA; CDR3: CASTGQPSVVETQYF; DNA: TGTGCCAGCACGGGACAGCCTTCGGTCGTGGAGACCCAGTACTTC
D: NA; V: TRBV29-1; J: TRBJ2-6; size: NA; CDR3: CSVDGLGANVLTF; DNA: TGCAGCGTTGACGGGTTGGGGGCCAACGTCCTGACTTTC
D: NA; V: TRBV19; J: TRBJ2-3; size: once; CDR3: CASSVLGRDTQYF; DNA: TGTGCCAGTAGTGTCCTTGGTAGGGATACGCAGTATTTT
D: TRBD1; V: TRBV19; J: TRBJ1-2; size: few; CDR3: CASGDRGYGYTF; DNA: TGTGCCAGTGGGGACAGGGGATATGGCTACACCTTC
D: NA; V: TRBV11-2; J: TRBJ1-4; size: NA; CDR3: CASSLDQASVRVEKLFF; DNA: TGTGCCAGCAGCTTAGATCAGGCGTCGGTGCGTGTTGAAAAACTGTTTTTT
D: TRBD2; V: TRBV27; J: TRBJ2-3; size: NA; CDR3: CASSSTSGSKGGADTQYF; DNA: TGTGCCAGCAGTTCGACTAGCGGGAGTAAGGGTGGCGCAGATACGCAGTATTTT
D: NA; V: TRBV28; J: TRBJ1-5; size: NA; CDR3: CASSVLGRVQPQHF; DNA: TGTGCCAGCTCTGTCCTGGGGAGGGTTCAGCCCCAGCATTTT
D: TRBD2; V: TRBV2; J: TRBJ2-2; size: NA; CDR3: CASSGLAGGAGELFF; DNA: TGTGCCAGCAGCGGACTAGCGGGAGGGGCCGGGGAGCTGTTTTTT
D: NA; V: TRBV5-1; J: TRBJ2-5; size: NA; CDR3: CASSLGIKETQYF; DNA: TGCGCCAGCAGCTTGGGGATTAAAGAGACCCAGTACTTC
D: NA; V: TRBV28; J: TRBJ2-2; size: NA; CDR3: CASTLGHVNTGELFF; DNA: TGTGCCAGCACCTTGGGACACGTGAACACCGGGGAGCTGTTTTTT
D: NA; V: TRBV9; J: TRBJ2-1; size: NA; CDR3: CASRRGLAGGEQFF; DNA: TGTGCCAGCAGAAGGGGGCTAGCGGGTGGTGAGCAGTTCTTC
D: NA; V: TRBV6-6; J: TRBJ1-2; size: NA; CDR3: CASSYQGWGYTF; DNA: TGTGCCAGCAGTTATCAGGGGTGGGGCTACACCTTC